This T cell receptor (beta chain) was captured in a study of blood T cells in healthy people across ages. A sample-barcoded 5' primer and a J-beta primer mix were used in a second PCR of about 6 to 11 cycles. One entry per CDR3 protein, called by TCRdb with MiXCR from the 5' RACE reads. The sample has approximately 780,000 distinct CDR3 sequences, around a quarter seen once. Germline V gene lookup returns CDR1 SNHLY and CDR2 FYNNEI. The CDR3 covers 18 residues. V lost 6 bases and J lost 0, with 23 bases in between. Study observations and caveats: Roughly linear declines in TCR beta diversity per million T cells occurred with age. Naive CD4+ cells and diversity were both higher in long-lived donors than in aged donors.

Comment on this clonotype: Its antigen is unknown.

Another study also made use of these data, one on T cells of mothers and their children. That report adds: The study found slightly higher but non-significant overlap in related versus unrelated mother-child pairs.

The chain has TRBV2 and TRBJ2-5; tentative D call: TRBD2 (7 bases). The source is a boy between 10 and 17 years old in good health. The sequencing input was blood. For the CDR3, the DNA is TGTGCCAGCAGATATCCTGGGGGGGCTAGCGGAGACCAAGAGACCCAGTACTTC. It encodes CASRYPGGASGDQETQYF.